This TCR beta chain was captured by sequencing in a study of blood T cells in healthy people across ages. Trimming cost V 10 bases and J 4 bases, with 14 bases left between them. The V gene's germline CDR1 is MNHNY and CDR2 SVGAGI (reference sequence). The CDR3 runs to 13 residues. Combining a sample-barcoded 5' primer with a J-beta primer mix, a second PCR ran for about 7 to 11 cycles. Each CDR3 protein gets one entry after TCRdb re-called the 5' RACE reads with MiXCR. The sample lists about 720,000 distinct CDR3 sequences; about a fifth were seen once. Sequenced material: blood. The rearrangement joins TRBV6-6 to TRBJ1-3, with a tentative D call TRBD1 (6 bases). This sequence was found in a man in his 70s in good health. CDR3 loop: CATNLGAGNTIYF. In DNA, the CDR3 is TGTGCCACAAACCTGGGGGCCGGAAACACCATATATTTT.